A single sample gave rise to the 16 T cell receptor beta chains below, sequenced in a study of T cell changes during pregnancy in multiple sclerosis. Libraries were prepared by immunoSEQ multiplex PCR; TCRdb keeps only in-frame clonotypes and omits some of them. The profile covers about 20,000 clones, with approximately 90% appearing a single time and less than 20% taken by the ten largest. This sample comprised CD8+ T cells from peripheral blood mononuclear cells, obtained after pregnancy. The receptors derive from a female donor in good health, enrolled as a control in a pregnancy study.

The V and J genes are TRBV5-6 and TRBJ2-1, with D unresolved. CDR1 and CDR2 from the germline V gene are SGHDT and YYEEEE. V lost 5 bases, J lost 0 bases, and 15 bases lay in between. This CDR3 is 16 amino acids long. CDR3 sequence: CASSPEGGISYNEQFF. CDR3 sequence (DNA): TGTGCCAGCAGTCCGGAAGGCGGAATCTCCTACAATGAGCAGTTCTTC.

The rearrangement joins TRBV6-5 to TRBJ2-2; no firm D call. This CDR3 contains 15 residues. From germline, CDR1 is MNHEY and CDR2 SVGAGI. Trimming took off 0 bases at V and 4 bases at J, with 9 bases between the two ends. CDR3 amino acids: CASSYSSYFTGELFF. The CDR3 nucleotides read TGTGCCAGCAGTTACTCGAGTTACTTCACCGGGGAGCTGTTTTTT.

This sequence joins TRBV29-1 and TRBJ2-7; 12 bases agree with TRBD2. Germline V gene data show CDR1 as SQVTM and CDR2 as ANQGSEA. Unmatched junction bases numbered 9, after V lost 6 bases and J lost 6 bases. The CDR3 runs to 14 residues. Here the CDR3 reads CSVNIGTSGFEQYF. The CDR3 coding sequence is TGCAGCGTGAACATCGGGACTAGCGGGTTCGAGCAGTACTTC.

V is TRBV7-9 and J is TRBJ2-7; no reliable D call. CDR1 is SEHNR, CDR2 FQNEAQ, per germline (reference sequence). The CDR3 runs 14 residues. Between the trimmed V and J ends, which lost 6 bases and 0 bases, there was a span of 12 bases. CDR3 nucleotide sequence: TGTGCCAGCAGTTCCGGGTCCAGCTCCTACGAGCAGTACTTC. Translation: CASSSGSSSYEQYF.

The chain links TRBV5-1 to TRBJ2-2, with a tentative D call TRBD2 (5 bases). The ends were cut back, 4 bases at V and 1 base at J, with 11 bases in the middle. The CDR3 length is 15 residues. From germline, CDR1 is SGHRS and CDR2 YFSETQ. The DNA for the CDR3 is TGCGCCAGCAGCAACTCCGGGAAGAACACCGGGGAGCTGTTTTTT. This encodes CASSNSGKNTGELFF.

The chain links TRBV27 to TRBJ2-1, with D possibly matching TRBD2 (6 bases). Germline CDR1 reads MNHEY; CDR2 reads SMNVEV (reference sequence). The V and J ends lost 5 bases and 3 bases respectively, with 14 bases between them. The CDR3 spans 15 residues. The CDR3 bases are TGTGCCAGCAGTATTTCCGGGACTGGCTACAATGAGCAGTTCTTC. The encoded protein is CASSISGTGYNEQFF.

The chain employs TRBV7-9 and TRBJ2-7, with D maybe TRBD1 (5 bases). The CDR3 extends over 16 amino acids. The V gene's germline CDR1 is SEHNR and CDR2 FQNEAQ (reference sequence). V was trimmed by 6 bases and J by 0 bases, leaving 18 bases between them. The CDR3 coding sequence is TGTGCCAGCAGTGTTCCCTCGACAGTGCCCTCCTACGAGCAGTACTTC. Translation gives CASSVPSTVPSYEQYF.

This chain uses TRBV9 with TRBJ1-1; tentatively, D is TRBD1 (6 bases). The CDR3 extends over 13 amino acids. Trimming took off 6 bases at V and 6 bases at J, with 15 bases between the two ends. The germline gives CDR1 SGDLS, CDR2 YYNGEE. CDR3 residues: CASTPSEGAEAFF. CDR3 coding DNA: TGTGCCAGCACCCCCTCCGAGGGGGCTGAAGCTTTCTTT. The entire variable domain, with the rest obtained from reference TRBV9 and TRBJ1-1, is as follows: DSGVTQTPKHLITATGQRVTLRCSPRSGDLSVYWYQQSLDQGLQFLIQYYNGEERAKGNILERFSAQQFPDLHSELNLSSLELGDSALYFCASTPSEGAEAFFGQGTRLTVV.

The chain uses TRBV2 and TRBJ2-7; weak D call: TRBD1 (7 bases). This CDR3 contains 12 residues. V was pared by 11 bases and J by 2 bases, with 13 bases between. From germline, CDR1 is SNHLY and CDR2 FYNNEI. CDR3: CAVLRGAYEQYF. CDR3 nucleotide sequence: TGTGCCGTACTCAGGGGGGCCTACGAGCAGTACTTC.

This clone is medium-sized (0.01 to 0.1%) within its sample. CDR3 sequence: CASSQAPDTIYEQYF. The CDR3 DNA reads TGCGCCAGCAGCCAAGCACCGGACACAATCTACGAGCAGTACTTC. The chain carries TRBV4-3 and TRBJ2-7; maybe TRBD1 (5 bases). This CDR3 spans 15 amino acids. Germline CDR1 is LGHNA and CDR2 is YSLEER. The V end was cut by 1 base, the J end by 3 bases, with 13 bases between.

This CDR3 reads CASSSGDRSYEQYF. CDR3 in DNA: TGTGCCAGCAGTTCGGGAGACAGATCCTACGAGCAGTACTTC. The gene calls are TRBV28 and TRBJ2-7, with D perhaps matching TRBD2 (6 bases). The V gene lost 4 bases and the J gene lost 1 base, with 11 bases spanning the gap. The CDR3 is 14 amino acids. CDR1 and CDR2 from the germline V gene are MDHEN and SYDVKM.

This clone has just one count. The J gene is TRBJ2-1, the V gene TRBV6-5; tentative D call: TRBD2 (5 bases). The V and J ends lost 0 bases and 8 bases respectively, with 11 bases between them. CDR1 MNHEY and CDR2 SVGAGI come from the germline V gene. The CDR3 is made up of 14 amino acids. CDR3 loop: CASSYSSAGDEQFF. The CDR3 nucleotides read TGTGCCAGCAGTTACTCGTCCGCCGGGGATGAGCAGTTCTTC.

This clone was counted a few times. This rearrangement joins TRBV10-3 to TRBJ1-1; maybe TRBD1 (6 bases). The V gene lost 6 bases and the J gene lost 5 bases, with 13 bases spanning the gap. This CDR3 has 13 amino acids. The V gene's germline CDR1 is ENHRY and CDR2 SYGVKD. As DNA, the CDR3 is TGTGCCATCAGCCAGGGGAGTGTGACTGAAGCTTTCTTT. It encodes CAISQGSVTEAFF.

The V call is TRBV5-6, the J call TRBJ1-1; 9 bases fit TRBD1. The CDR3 is made up of 14 amino acids. Trimming cost V 4 bases and J 5 bases; bases outside gene matches: 6. The germline gives CDR1 SGHDT, CDR2 YYEEEE. This chain's CDR3 is CASSPGQGYTEAFF. The DNA of the CDR3 is TGTGCCAGCAGCCCGGGACAGGGATATACTGAAGCTTTCTTT.

This sequence joins TRBV13 and TRBJ2-5, with 16 nucleotides matching TRBD2. Trimming cost V 7 bases and J 1 base; bases outside gene matches: 12. Germline loops: CDR1 PRHDT, CDR2 FYEKMQ (reference sequence). There are 19 residues in the CDR3. This chain's CDR3 is CASISRGTSGGELQETQYF. CDR3 coding DNA: TGTGCCAGCATCTCCAGAGGGACTAGCGGGGGGGAACTCCAAGAGACCCAGTACTTC.

This chain joins TRBV7-9 and TRBJ2-1, with 8 bases aligning to TRBD2. Germline V gene sequence: CDR1 SEHNR, CDR2 FQNEAQ (reference sequence). Trimming removed 8 bases from V and 2 bases from J; junction bases left unmatched: 8. The CDR3 runs 15 residues. The CDR3: CASRGGGKAYNEQFF. The DNA of the CDR3 is TGTGCCAGCCGGGGGGGCGGGAAGGCCTACAATGAGCAGTTCTTC. Supplemented by reference TRBV7-9 and TRBJ2-1, the full variable domain reads DTGVSQNPRHKITKRGQNVTFRCDPISEHNRLYWYRQTLGQGPEFLTYFQNEAQLEKSRLLSDRFSAERPKGSFSTLEIQRTEQGDSAMYLCASRGGGKAYNEQFFGPGTRLTVL.